This TCR beta chain emerged from a study of radiation and T cells in renal cell carcinoma. Clones were read by immunoSEQ multiplex PCR, and TCRdb kept only the in-frame ones, dropping some. The profile shows 95,000 to 150,000 clones, roughly 80% of them singletons. The CDR3 is 13 amino acids. From germline, CDR1 is WNHNN and CDR2 SYGVQD (reference sequence). V was pared by 4 bases and J by 5 bases, with 8 bases between. Time point meaning: baseline pretreatment blood. The sample's treatment: 15 Gy SBRT to primary tumor, nephrectomy 4 weeks later. Blood was sampled at baseline, 2 weeks and 4 weeks after SBRT.

This receptor was identified in a woman aged 55 to 70 with renal cell carcinoma. The sequences come from blood, collected from a patient whose treatment included radiotherapy and nephrectomy. The chain uses TRBV10-1 and TRBJ2-2; D is possibly TRBD1 (6 bases). The DNA of the CDR3 is TGCGCCAGCAGTGCCACAGGGACCGGGGAGCTGTTTTTT. Translating it yields CASSATGTGELFF.